This T cell receptor (beta chain) comes out of a study of shared clonotypes between healthy human individuals. Looking at the study overall: Participating donors consisted of a couple of women and a few men aged 18 to 49. Broader study findings: In a handful of donors, roughly 5.2% of naive CD4 clonotypes appeared in common. Unshared clonotypes carried lower generation probabilities than those common to all four donors.

Clones were sequenced by immunoSEQ multiplex PCR, and TCRdb holds only the in-frame ones, with some missing. The repertoire has about 1 million clones, around 75% of them found once; the top ten carry approximately 1.5%. In the case of this clone: Its antigen is undetermined.

The CDR3 contains 16 residues. Germline loops: CDR1 KGHSH, CDR2 LQKENI. V was pared by 5 bases and J by 4 bases, with 12 bases of the junction left unmatched. This TCR was sampled from a man aged 18 to 35 in good health. The chain joins TRBV18 to TRBJ1-2, with TRBD1 matching over 8 bases. Sequencing was performed on memory CD4+ T cells sorted from blood. Subset noted: CD45RA-negative fraction. The CDR3, as DNA: TGTGCCAGCTCATCCGGGCGGACAGGGAACCCCTATGGCTACACCTTC. It encodes CASSSGRTGNPYGYTF.